The clone carrying this T cell receptor (beta chain) came up a few times. This CDR3 spans 13 amino acids. Germline V gives CDR1 SQVTM, CDR2 ANQGSEA. Trimming removed 4 bases from V and 5 bases from J, with 14 bases in between. The sample is drawn from a study of blood T cells in healthy people across ages. Primed by a sample-barcoded 5' primer and a J-beta primer mix, a second PCR proceeded for roughly 6 to 12 cycles. From the 5' RACE reads, TCRdb called clonotypes with MiXCR, one entry per CDR3 protein. The sample includes 730,000 or so distinct CDR3 sequences, around 46% of them seen just once. This clonotype was sampled from an older woman in good health. The V gene is TRBV29-1, the J gene TRBJ1-2; D might be TRBD1 (6 bases). Sequenced: blood. CDR3 bases: TGCAGCGTTGGAGCAGGGGTTGGGTATGGCTACACCTTC. Amino acids: CSVGAGVGYGYTF.